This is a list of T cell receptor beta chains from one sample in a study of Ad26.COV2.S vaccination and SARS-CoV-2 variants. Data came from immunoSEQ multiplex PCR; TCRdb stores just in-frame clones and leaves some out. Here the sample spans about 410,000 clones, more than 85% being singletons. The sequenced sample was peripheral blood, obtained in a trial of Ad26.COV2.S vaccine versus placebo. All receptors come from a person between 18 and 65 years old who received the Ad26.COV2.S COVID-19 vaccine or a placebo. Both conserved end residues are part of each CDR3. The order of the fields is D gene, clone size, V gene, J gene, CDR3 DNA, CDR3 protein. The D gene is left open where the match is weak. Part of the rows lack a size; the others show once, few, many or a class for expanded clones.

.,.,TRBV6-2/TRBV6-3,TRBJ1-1,TGTGCCAGCAGTTACTCGCTCGGACAGACGCTAGCTGAAGCTTTCTTT,CASSYSLGQTLAEAFF
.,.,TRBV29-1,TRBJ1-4,TGCAGATATTCGAATGAGAGGGCGGTGTTAAGTGCTAATGAAAAACTGTTTTTT,CRYSNERAVLSANEKLFF
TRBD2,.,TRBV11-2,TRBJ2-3,TGTGCCAGCAGCTCCGCGAAGCTAGCGGGGGGCAGAGATACGCAGTATTTT,CASSSAKLAGGRDTQYF
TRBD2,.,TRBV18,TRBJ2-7,TGTGCCAGCTCACCGGTTAGCGGGGGGGCCAACGAGCAGTACTTC,CASSPVSGGANEQYF
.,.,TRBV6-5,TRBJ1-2,TGTGCCAGCAGTTACAGGGCCACCAACTATGGCTACACCTTC,CASSYRATNYGYTF
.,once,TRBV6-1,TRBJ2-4,TGTGCCAGCAGTGATCTAAGGGGAAACATTCAGTACTTC,CASSDLRGNIQYF
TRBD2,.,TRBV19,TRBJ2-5,TGTGCCAGTAGTTGGGGGACTACCTTGGAGACCCAGTACTTC,CASSWGTTLETQYF
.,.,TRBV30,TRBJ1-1,TGTGCCTGGAACCAAGGGGGGGGGTCTGAAGCTTTCTTT,CAWNQGGGSEAFF
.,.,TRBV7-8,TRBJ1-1,TGTGCCAGCAGCTCGATCGACAGGAACACTGAAGCTTTCTTT,CASSSIDRNTEAFF
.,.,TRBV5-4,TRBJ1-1,TGTGCCAGCAGGAAGGGCGGGAACACTGAAGCTTTCTTT,CASRKGGNTEAFF
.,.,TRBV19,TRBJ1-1,TGTGCCAGTAGTGACGGGGGCGGAACTTTCTTT,CASSDGGGTFF
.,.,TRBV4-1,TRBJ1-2,TGCGCCACCCGAGAGGTAGGAGGAAATAACTATGGCTACACCTTC,CATREVGGNNYGYTF
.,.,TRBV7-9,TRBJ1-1,TGTGCCAGCAGCCCGATTCAGGGTAGGGCTGAAGCTTTCTTT,CASSPIQGRAEAFF
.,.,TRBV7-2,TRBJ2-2,TGTGCCAGCAGCTTAGCGTTTACCGGGGAGCTGTTTTTT,CASSLAFTGELFF
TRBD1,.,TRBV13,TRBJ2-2,TGTGCCAGCAGCCCACTACCCGGGACAGGGGGCCAGGGCACCGGGGAGCTGTTTTTT,CASSPLPGTGGQGTGELFF
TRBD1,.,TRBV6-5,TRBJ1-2,TGTGCCAGCAGTTACTCCGGGACAGGACGATATGGCTACACCTTC,CASSYSGTGRYGYTF
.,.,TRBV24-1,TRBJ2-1,TGTGCCACCAGTGACCCCGAAGGGGACACTGTGAGCGATGAGCAGTTCTTC,CATSDPEGDTVSDEQFF
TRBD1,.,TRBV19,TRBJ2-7,TGTGCCAGTAGCACTCCGGGACAGGACTACGAGCAGTACTTC,CASSTPGQDYEQYF
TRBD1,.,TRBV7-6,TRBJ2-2,TGTGCCAGCAGCCACGCGGGACAGGGGAACACCGGGGAGCTGTTTTTT,CASSHAGQGNTGELFF
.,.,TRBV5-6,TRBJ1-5,TGTGCCAGCAGCTTGCGCGGGGCAGGGAATCAGCCCCAGCATTTT,CASSLRGAGNQPQHF
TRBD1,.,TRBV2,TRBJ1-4,TGTGCCAGCAGTGTAGTCAGGGGGTTTGCTAATGAAAAACTGTTTTTT,CASSVVRGFANEKLFF
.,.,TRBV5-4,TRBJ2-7,TGTGCCAGCAGCCCGGAGGGTTTCTACGAGCAGTACTTC,CASSPEGFYEQYF
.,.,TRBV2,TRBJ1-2,TGTGCCAGCAGCGACCGGGTTCAGCGGACTAACTATGGCTACACCTTC,CASSDRVQRTNYGYTF
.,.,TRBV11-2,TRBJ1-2,TGTGCCAGCAGCTTAGATTCCCACTACCGGGGGGGGTCCTGGGGCTACACCTTC,CASSLDSHYRGGSWGYTF